This T cell receptor beta chain came from a study of cytomegalovirus exposure and HLA in healthy donors. General study findings and limits: There were 150 to 200 TCR beta chains listed as cytomegalovirus-associated. Reported findings show TCR beta sequences accurately forecast HLA-A and HLA-B alleles in most subjects. Researchers reported that a few CMV-associated chains were confirmed in vitro as CMV antigen-specific.

V lost 2 bases, J lost 2 bases, and 9 bases lay in between. The germline CDR1 and CDR2 sequences are SGDLS and YYNGEE. The CDR3 contains 14 residues. The PCR used 60 Vbeta and 13 Jbeta primers. Measured with immunoSEQ multiplex PCR; TCRdb has only the in-frame clones, and not every one. The sample contains 150,000 to 200,000 clones, 80% to 90% of which appear only once. Regarding this clone: What it binds is not known.

The donors (healthy individuals) were bone marrow donors. The receptor's source is a man aged 40-50 years in good health and CMV-seropositive. Sequencing was performed on PBMCs. The gene calls are TRBV9 and TRBJ2-3; D is unresolved. The CDR3 is CASSVAIVTDTQYF. CDR3 bases: TGTGCCAGCAGCGTCGCTATCGTCACAGATACGCAGTATTTT.